What follows is one TCR beta chain and its context. Its antigen remains unidentified. Nothing much larger sits one base from this clone, and base qualities are not available. TCR beta CDR3 regions were amplified by multiplex PCR using the immunoSEQ immune profiling system, following the manufacturer's instructions. An Illumina NextSeq system was used for sequencing. The authors' analysis ran thus. Sequence data were processed on the immunoSEQ Analyzer platform, and clonality was calculated as the square root of Simpson's index of productive rearrangements. Similarity in V and J usage was quantified by Jensen-Shannon distance, and CDR3 generation probabilities were calculated with OLGA. The immuneACCESS database (August 2020) and VDJdb (December 2020) were searched for shared CDR3 sequences. TCRdb took this table from immuneACCESS and kept in-frame rearrangements with V and J called. Such tables lack part of the clones; where checked against another copy, unresolved V genes explain under half of the gap, and the rest is unexplained. The D gene and trimming were derived from the DNA, and the V and J assignments and clone size from that table. In this sample the table shows more than 9,500 clones, about 90% of which occur a single time. 5.4% of the sample lies in the top ten.

This entry comes from a study of monozygotic twins with cystic fibrosis (dated by TCRdb to the early 2020s). Turning to the overall study: Three micrograms of fragmented DNA went through roughly 14 PCR cycles to produce barcoded libraries. To gauge how much genetics shapes V and J gene usage, the researchers compared TCR beta repertoires both within and across 16 monozygotic twin pairs who have cystic fibrosis. Made up mostly of children and adolescents, the cohort included ten female and six male twin pairs ranging in age from about 2.0 to 36.4 years, with a median of roughly 8.4 years. Twins were ranked among around 990 cohort participants for weight-for-height and FEVPerc (FEV1 disease centile) on the day of blood sampling. Data for three of the twin pairs had been reported previously in another context.

General findings and caveats noted by the study authors: V gene usage was most similar to the co-twin for 13 of 16 pairs, and J usage for 8 of 16 pairs, suggesting genetic constraints. Simpson clonality was found to be generally low (median roughly 0.009), suggesting a naive-dominated repertoire, although higher clonality was observed in the most severely affected patients. The cohort was small, and the number of shared CDR3s showed no association with age, concordance or disease severity. Sharing of nucleotide-identical clonotypes was significantly greater within monozygotic CF twin pairs than between unrelated CF individuals (P = 0.000026, Mann-Whitney).

The twin pairs came from the European Cystic Fibrosis Twin and Sibling Study Cohort, a cohort that recruited patients from approximately 160 CF clinics across 14 European countries. Zygosity and CFTR genotype were verified in-house, and zygosity was tested by multiplex PCR of nine short tandem repeat loci. Peripheral blood was sampled from each twin, with clinical parameters recorded on the day of blood sampling. Genomic DNA was isolated from peripheral blood cells with phenol/chloroform and kept in TE buffer at 4 degrees C. The germline ends are 12 bases apart after V is trimmed by 5 bases and J by 4 bases. The germline V gene (reference sequence) supplies CDR1 MNHEY and CDR2 SMNVEV. The CDR3, from cysteine to phenylalanine, totals 14 residues. Only the CDR3 part of the read is kept: 42 bases, read in frame from the first base.

This receptor was obtained from a boy aged 2 to 9 with cystic fibrosis. Sequenced: blood. The chain uses TRBV27 and TRBJ2-1; the D gene assignment is ambiguous. The bases are TGTGCCAGCAGTGTAACAGTCGAGTACAATGAGCAGTTCTTC. The translation is CASSVTVEYNEQFF.